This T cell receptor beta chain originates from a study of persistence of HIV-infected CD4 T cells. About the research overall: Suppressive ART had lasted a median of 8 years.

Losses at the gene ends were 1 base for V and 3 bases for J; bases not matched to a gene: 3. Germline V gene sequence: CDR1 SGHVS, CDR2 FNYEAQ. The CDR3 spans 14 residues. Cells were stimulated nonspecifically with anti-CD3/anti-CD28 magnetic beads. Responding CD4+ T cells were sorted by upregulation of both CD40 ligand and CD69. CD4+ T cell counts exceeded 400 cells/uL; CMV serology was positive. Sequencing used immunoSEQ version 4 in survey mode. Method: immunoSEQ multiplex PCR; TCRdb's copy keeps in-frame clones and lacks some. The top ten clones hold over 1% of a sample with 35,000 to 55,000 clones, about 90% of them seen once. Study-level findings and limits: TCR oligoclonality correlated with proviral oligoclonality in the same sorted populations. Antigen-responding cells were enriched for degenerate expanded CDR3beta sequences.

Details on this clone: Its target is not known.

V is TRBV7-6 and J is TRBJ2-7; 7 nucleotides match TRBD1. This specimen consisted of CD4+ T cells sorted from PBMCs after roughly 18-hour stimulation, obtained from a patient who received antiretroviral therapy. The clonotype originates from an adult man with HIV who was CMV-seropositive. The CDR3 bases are TGTGCCAGCAGCTTAGGGGGACAGAACTACGAGCAGTACTTC. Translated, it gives CASSLGGQNYEQYF.